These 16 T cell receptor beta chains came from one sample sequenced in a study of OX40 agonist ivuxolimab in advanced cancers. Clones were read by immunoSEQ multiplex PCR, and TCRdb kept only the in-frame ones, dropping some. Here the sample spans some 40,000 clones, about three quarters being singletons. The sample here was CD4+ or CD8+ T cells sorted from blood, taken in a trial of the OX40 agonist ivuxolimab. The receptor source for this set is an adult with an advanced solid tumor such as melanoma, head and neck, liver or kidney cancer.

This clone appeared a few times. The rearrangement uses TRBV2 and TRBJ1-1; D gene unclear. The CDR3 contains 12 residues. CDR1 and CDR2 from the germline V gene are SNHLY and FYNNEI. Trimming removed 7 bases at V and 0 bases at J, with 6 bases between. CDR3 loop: CASISVNTEAFF. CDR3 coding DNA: TGTGCCAGCATTTCAGTGAACACTGAAGCTTTCTTT.

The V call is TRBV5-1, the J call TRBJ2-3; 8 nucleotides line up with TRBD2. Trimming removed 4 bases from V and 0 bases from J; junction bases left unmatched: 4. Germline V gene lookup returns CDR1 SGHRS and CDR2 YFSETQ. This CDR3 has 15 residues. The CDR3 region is CASSVAGYSTDTQYF. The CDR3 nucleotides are TGCGCCAGCAGCGTAGCGGGGTATAGCACAGATACGCAGTATTTT.

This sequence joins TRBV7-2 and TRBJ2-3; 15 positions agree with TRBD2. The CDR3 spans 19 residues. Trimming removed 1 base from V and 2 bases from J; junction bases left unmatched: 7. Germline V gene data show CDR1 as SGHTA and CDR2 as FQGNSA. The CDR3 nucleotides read TGTGCCAGCAGCTTAGTAGGACTAGCGGGGGGGTTTAACACAGATACGCAGTATTTT. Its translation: CASSLVGLAGGFNTDTQYF. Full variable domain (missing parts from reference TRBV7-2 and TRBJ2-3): GAGVSQSPSNKVTEKGKDVELRCDPISGHTALYWYRQSLGQGLEFLIYFQGNSAPDKSGLPSDRFSAERTGGSVSTLTIQRTQQEDSAVYLCASSLVGLAGGFNTDTQYFGPGTRLTVL.

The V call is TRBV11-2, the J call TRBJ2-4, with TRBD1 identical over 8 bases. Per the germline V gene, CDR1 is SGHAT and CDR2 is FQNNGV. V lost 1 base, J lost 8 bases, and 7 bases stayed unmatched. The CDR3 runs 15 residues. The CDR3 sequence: CASSLVSGGVDIQYF. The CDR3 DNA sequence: TGTGCCAGCAGCTTAGTCTCAGGGGGCGTGGACATTCAGTACTTC.

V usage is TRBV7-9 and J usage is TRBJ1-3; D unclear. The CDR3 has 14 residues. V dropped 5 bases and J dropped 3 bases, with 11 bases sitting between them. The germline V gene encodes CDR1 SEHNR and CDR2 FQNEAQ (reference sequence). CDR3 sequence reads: CASSHPARGNTIYF. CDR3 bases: TGTGCCAGCAGCCATCCTGCCCGTGGAAACACCATATATTTT.

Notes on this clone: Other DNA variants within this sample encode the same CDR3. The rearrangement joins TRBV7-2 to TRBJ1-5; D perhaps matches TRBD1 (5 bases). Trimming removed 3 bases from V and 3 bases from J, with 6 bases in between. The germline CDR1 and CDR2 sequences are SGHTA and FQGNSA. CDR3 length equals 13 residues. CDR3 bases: TGTGCCAGCAGCTTGGGACCCAATCAGCCCCAGCATTTT. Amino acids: CASSLGPNQPQHF.

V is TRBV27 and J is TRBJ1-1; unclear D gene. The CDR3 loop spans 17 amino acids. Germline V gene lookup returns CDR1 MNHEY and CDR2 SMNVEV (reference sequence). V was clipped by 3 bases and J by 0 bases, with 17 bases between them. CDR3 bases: TGTGCCAGCAGTTTCAGTTGGAGGGTGGGGATGAACACTGAAGCTTTCTTT. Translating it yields CASSFSWRVGMNTEAFF.

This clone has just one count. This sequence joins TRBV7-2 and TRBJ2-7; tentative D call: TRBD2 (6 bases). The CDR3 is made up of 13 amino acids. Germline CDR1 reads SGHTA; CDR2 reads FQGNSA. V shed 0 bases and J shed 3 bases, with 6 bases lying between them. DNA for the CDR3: TGTGCCAGCAGCTTAGCGGGACTCTACGAGCAGTACTTC. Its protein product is CASSLAGLYEQYF.

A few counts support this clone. CDR3: CASSVGLAATDTQYF. The CDR3 coding sequence is TGTGCCAGCAGCGTAGGCCTAGCGGCCACAGATACGCAGTATTTT. The V call is TRBV9, the J call TRBJ2-3; 7 nucleotides line up with TRBD2. From germline, CDR1 is SGDLS and CDR2 YYNGEE. The length of the CDR3 is 15 residues. V gave up 0 bases and J gave up 2 bases; unmatched junction bases: 3.

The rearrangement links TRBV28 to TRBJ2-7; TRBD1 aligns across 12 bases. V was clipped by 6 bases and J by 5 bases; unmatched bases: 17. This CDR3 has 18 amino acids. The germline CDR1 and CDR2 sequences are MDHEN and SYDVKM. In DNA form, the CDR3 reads TGTGCCAGCAGCCTCATCGGGACAGGGGGCCTCTCTTTTAACGAGCAGTACTTC. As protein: CASSLIGTGGLSFNEQYF.

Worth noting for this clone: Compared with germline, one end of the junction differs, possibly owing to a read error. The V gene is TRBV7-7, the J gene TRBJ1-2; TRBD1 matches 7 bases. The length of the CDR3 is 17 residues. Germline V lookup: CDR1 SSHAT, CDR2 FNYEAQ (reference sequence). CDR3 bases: TGTGCTAGCAGCTTAGTTTCTTTCGGGACAGCATTCTATGGCTACACCTTC. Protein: CASSLVSFGTAFYGYTF.

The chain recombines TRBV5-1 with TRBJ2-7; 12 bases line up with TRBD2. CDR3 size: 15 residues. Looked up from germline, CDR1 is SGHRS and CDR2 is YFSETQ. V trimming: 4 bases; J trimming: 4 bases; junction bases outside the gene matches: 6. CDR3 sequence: CASSTTTSGSYEQYF. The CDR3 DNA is TGCGCCAGCAGCACCACGACTAGCGGGAGTTACGAGCAGTACTTC.

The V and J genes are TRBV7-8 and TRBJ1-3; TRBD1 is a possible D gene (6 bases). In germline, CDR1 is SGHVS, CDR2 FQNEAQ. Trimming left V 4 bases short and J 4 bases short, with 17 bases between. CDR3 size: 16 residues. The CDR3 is CASSSRSEGGGNTIYF. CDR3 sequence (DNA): TGTGCCAGCAGCTCCCGGTCCGAGGGGGGAGGAAACACCATATATTTT. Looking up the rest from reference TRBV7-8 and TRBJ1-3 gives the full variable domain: GAGVSQSPRYKVAKRGQDVALRCDPISGHVSLFWYQQALGQGPEFLTYFQNEAQLDKSGLPSDRFFAERPEGSVSTLKIQRTQQEDSAVYLCASSSRSEGGGNTIYFGEGSWLTVV.

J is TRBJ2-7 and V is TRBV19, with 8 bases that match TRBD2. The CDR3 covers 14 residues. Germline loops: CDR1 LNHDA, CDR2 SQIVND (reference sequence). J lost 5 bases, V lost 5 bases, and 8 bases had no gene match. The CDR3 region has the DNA TGTGCCAGTAGTCTCCGGGAGGGAACCAACGAGCAGTACTTC. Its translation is CASSLREGTNEQYF.

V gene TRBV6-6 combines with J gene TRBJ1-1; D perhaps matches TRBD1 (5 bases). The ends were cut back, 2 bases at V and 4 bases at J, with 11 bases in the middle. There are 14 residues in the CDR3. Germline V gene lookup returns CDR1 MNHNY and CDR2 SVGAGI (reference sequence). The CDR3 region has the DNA TGTGCCAGCAGTTACCCGCCCGGGACCACTGAAGCTTTCTTT. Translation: CASSYPPGTTEAFF.

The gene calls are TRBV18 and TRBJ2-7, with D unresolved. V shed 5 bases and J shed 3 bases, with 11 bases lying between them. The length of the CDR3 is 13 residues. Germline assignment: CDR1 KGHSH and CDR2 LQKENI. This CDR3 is CASSSHPFYEQYF. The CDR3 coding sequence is TGTGCCAGCTCATCCCATCCTTTCTACGAGCAGTACTTC.